This T cell receptor beta chain was retrieved from a study of blood T cell repertoires in COVID-19. Study in general: Italy, Spain and the United States were the sources of the convalescent and acute COVID-19 samples. T cells, B-cell-depleted T cells, or PBMCs provided the cDNA or gDNA that served as material.

Participants came from roughly 23 US areas, aged about 18 to 90 years. Self-reported history from a screening survey and questionnaire set each donor's cohort. Produced via immunoSEQ multiplex PCR; TCRdb's table is partial and in-frame only. The table has around 500,000 clones, about 85% seen once; the top ten hold just over 8%. Germline CDR1 and CDR2: SGHTA and FQGNSA. The CDR3 extends over 16 amino acids. The V and J ends lost 5 bases and 3 bases, in that order; junction bases with no gene match: 6. This receptor was taken from a woman aged 60-75 years who had recovered from COVID-19. This chain connects TRBV7-2 to TRBJ2-2; 10 bases agree with TRBD2. Sequencing was done on a sample of PBMCs or T cells enriched from blood (not recorded which). The CDR3: CASSPQLAGYTGELFF. DNA of the CDR3: TGTGCCAGCAGCCCCCAACTAGCGGGGTACACCGGGGAGCTGTTTTTT.